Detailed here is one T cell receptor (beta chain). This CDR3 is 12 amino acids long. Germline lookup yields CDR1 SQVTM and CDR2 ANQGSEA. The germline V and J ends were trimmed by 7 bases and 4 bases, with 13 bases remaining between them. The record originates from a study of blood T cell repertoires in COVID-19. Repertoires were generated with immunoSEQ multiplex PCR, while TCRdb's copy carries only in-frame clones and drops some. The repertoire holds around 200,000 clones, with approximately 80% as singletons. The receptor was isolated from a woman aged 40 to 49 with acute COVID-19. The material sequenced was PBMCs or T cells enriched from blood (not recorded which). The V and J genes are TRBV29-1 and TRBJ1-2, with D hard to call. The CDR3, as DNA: TGCAGCGCTCGGTTTTCGGGCTATGGCTACACCTTC. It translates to CSARFSGYGYTF.